A single sample is the source of the 15 T cell receptor beta chains below, sequenced in a study of cytomegalovirus exposure and HLA in healthy donors. The PCR had 60 Vbeta and 13 Jbeta primers. Assay used: immunoSEQ multiplex PCR; TCRdb lists only in-frame clones, some missing. The sample contains just under 95,000 clones, roughly 80% of which appear only once. Sample: PBMCs. Receptors were obtained from a girl aged 2-9 years in good health and CMV-seropositive.

This chain joins TRBV7-6 and TRBJ2-1; 7 nucleotides line up with TRBD2. Looked up from germline, CDR1 is SGHVS and CDR2 is FNYEAQ. The CDR3 runs to 18 residues. Trimming removed 3 bases from V and 2 bases from J; junction bases left unmatched: 13. CDR3 region: CASSFLEGGAYAYNEQFF. The CDR3 DNA sequence: TGTGCCAGCAGCTTCTTGGAGGGAGGGGCGTATGCCTACAATGAGCAGTTCTTC.

This chain connects TRBV28 to TRBJ1-1, with D tentatively TRBD1 (5 bases). The CDR3 length is 15 residues. Trimming left V 6 bases short and J 4 bases short, with 18 bases between. Germline V gene sequence: CDR1 MDHEN, CDR2 SYDVKM. The CDR3 nucleotides are TGTGCCAGCAGACCCTATCGACAGTATAGCACTGAAGCTTTCTTT. It codes for CASRPYRQYSTEAFF.

The chain combines TRBV6-1 with TRBJ2-1; 12 nucleotides align to TRBD2. This CDR3 spans 16 amino acids. Losses at the gene ends were 0 bases for V and 9 bases for J; bases not matched to a gene: 6. Germline CDR1 and CDR2: MNHNS and SASEGT. Here the CDR3 reads CASSEAPSGRESEQFF. The DNA for the CDR3 is TGTGCCAGCAGTGAAGCCCCTAGCGGGAGGGAGAGTGAGCAGTTCTTC.

The J gene is TRBJ2-7, the V gene TRBV28; TRBD1 matches 8 bases. The CDR3 is 15 amino acids. The V gene's germline CDR1 is MDHEN and CDR2 SYDVKM. V shed 7 bases and J 6 bases; nucleotides not matched to a gene: 14. The CDR3 sequence: CASTSRGRMGTEQYF. The CDR3 nucleotides are TGTGCCAGCACATCCAGGGGGCGGATGGGGACCGAGCAGTACTTC. Together with reference TRBV28 and TRBJ2-7, the CDR3 gives the full variable domain: DVKVTQSSRYLVKRTGEKVFLECVQDMDHENMFWYRQDPGLGLRLIYFSYDVKMKEKGDIPEGYSVSREKKERFSLILESASTNQTSMYLCASTSRGRMGTEQYFGPGTRLTVT.

The CDR3 nucleotides read TGTGCCAGCAGCTTAGCTCCAAGTAGCGAGCAGTACTTC. The encoded protein is CASSLAPSSEQYF. The chain recombines TRBV7-2 with TRBJ2-7; D remains ambiguous. In germline, CDR1 is SGHTA, CDR2 FQGNSA. V lost 0 bases to trimming and J lost 6 bases, with 9 bases between them. CDR3 length equals 13 residues.

The chain recombines TRBV4-3 with TRBJ2-5, with D maybe TRBD2 (6 bases). The length of the CDR3 is 15 residues. Deletions cut 1 base from V and 6 bases from J, with 15 bases between. Germline V lookup: CDR1 LGHNA, CDR2 YSLEER. CDR3 coding DNA: TGCGCCAGCAGCCAAGTCGGGGGTTCGGTGAAGACCCAGTACTTC. This gives the protein CASSQVGGSVKTQYF.

The CDR3 protein is CAWTRQGNYGYTF. In DNA, the CDR3 is TGTGCCTGGACCAGACAGGGGAACTATGGCTACACCTTC. J is TRBJ1-2 and V is TRBV30; TRBD1 agrees at 8 bases. With V trimmed by 4 bases and J by 2 bases, 3 bases remained unmatched. Germline lookup yields CDR1 GTSNPN and CDR2 SVGIG (reference sequence). The length of the CDR3 is 13 residues.

The rearrangement joins TRBV10-3 to TRBJ1-1; unclear D gene. The CDR3 runs to 13 residues. The ends were cut back, 10 bases at V and 0 bases at J, with 12 bases in the middle. The germline V gene has CDR1 ENHRY and CDR2 SYGVKD. DNA of the CDR3: TGTGCCACCAGAGACGGGATGAACACTGAAGCTTTCTTT. The encoded protein is CATRDGMNTEAFF.

The V gene is TRBV7-8, the J gene TRBJ2-7, with 8 bases lining up with TRBD2. Looked up from germline, CDR1 is SGHVS and CDR2 is FQNEAQ. The CDR3 consists of 16 residues. The V and J ends lost 5 bases and 4 bases, in that order; junction bases with no gene match: 13. The DNA of the CDR3 is TGTGCCAGCAGCCCCCGGGAGGGGGTGAGGAGGTACGAGCAGTACTTC. It translates to CASSPREGVRRYEQYF.

This rearrangement joins TRBV28 to TRBJ1-5, with D uncertain. The germline V and J ends were trimmed by 6 bases and 0 bases, with 6 bases remaining between them. The CDR3 extends over 13 amino acids. Germline V gives CDR1 MDHEN, CDR2 SYDVKM. CDR3 nucleotides: TGTGCCAGCAGCTCCTATAGCAATCAGCCCCAGCATTTT. Translating gives CASSSYSNQPQHF.

This clone was observed a handful of times. The chain couples TRBV6-5 to TRBJ1-1; the D gene is possibly TRBD1 (5 bases). Germline CDR1 is MNHEY and CDR2 is SVGAGI. Trimming left V 6 bases short and J 4 bases short, with 9 bases between. The CDR3 totals 12 residues. CDR3 coding DNA: TGTGCCAGCAGGGGGGGGGTCACTGAAGCTTTCTTT. It encodes CASRGGVTEAFF.

The rearrangement uses TRBV2 and TRBJ2-1; 10 bases agree with TRBD1. This CDR3 comprises 15 residues. Germline CDR1 SNHLY, CDR2 FYNNEI. V lost 1 base, J lost 9 bases, and 6 bases stayed unmatched. The CDR3 protein is CASSEDWDRGSEQFF. CDR3 DNA sequence: TGTGCCAGCAGTGAAGATTGGGACAGGGGTAGTGAGCAGTTCTTC.

The chain employs TRBV19 and TRBJ1-1, with D possibly TRBD1 on 5 matching bases. Trimming shortened V by 4 bases and J by 3 bases, and 12 bases separated the two germline ends. Germline V gene lookup returns CDR1 LNHDA and CDR2 SQIVND (reference sequence). The CDR3 contains 14 residues. In DNA, the CDR3 is TGTGCCAGTAGTAGGACACTCTGGGACACTGAAGCTTTCTTT. Its translation is CASSRTLWDTEAFF.

This clone appeared once. An end of the junction does not agree with germline; a read error may underlie this. This rearrangement joins TRBV7-9 to TRBJ2-7; 7 bases match TRBD2. CDR1 is SEHNR and CDR2 is FQNEAQ in the germline V gene (reference sequence). This CDR3 contains 13 residues. In DNA, the CDR3 is TGTTCCAGCAGCGCCGGGGGGACCTACGAGCAGTACTTC. Its translation: CSSSAGGTYEQYF. The full variable domain, rest sourced from reference TRBV7-9 and TRBJ2-7, is DTGVSQNPRHKITKRGQNVTFRCDPISEHNRLYWYRQTLGQGPEFLTYFQNEAQLEKSRLLSDRFSAERPKGSFSTLEIQRTEQGDSAMYLCSSSAGGTYEQYFGPGTRLTVT.

This clone was detected only once. The chain employs TRBV18 and TRBJ1-5; possible D gene TRBD1, 6 bases. V shed 3 bases and J shed 8 bases, with 14 bases lying between them. The CDR3 loop spans 14 amino acids. CDR1 KGHSH and CDR2 LQKENI come from the germline V gene. The CDR3 loop is CASSPPNRVEPQHF. The CDR3 nucleotides are TGTGCCAGCTCACCCCCCAACAGGGTGGAGCCCCAGCATTTT.